This T cell receptor beta chain was profiled in a study of identical twins. Study-wide points: Cross-sectional statistics underpinned the conclusions; the same donors were not followed.

The V end was cut by 1 base, the J end by 2 bases, with 10 bases between. Looked up from germline, CDR1 is SGHAT and CDR2 is FQNNGV. The CDR3 spans 15 residues. This clonotype was observed a few times. Its cognate antigen is unknown. Every donor was a healthy Caucasian. TCRdb ran MiXCR on the 5' RACE reads and lists one entry per CDR3 protein. This table holds 1.5 million or so distinct CDR3 sequences, about 30% found once. Source material: cord blood. This clonotype originated in a newborn girl in good health. The chain combines TRBV11-2 with TRBJ2-3, with a possible D match to TRBD2 (6 bases). This CDR3 is CASSLGPSATDTQYF. CDR3 nucleotides: TGTGCCAGCAGCTTAGGCCCTAGCGCCACAGATACGCAGTATTTT.